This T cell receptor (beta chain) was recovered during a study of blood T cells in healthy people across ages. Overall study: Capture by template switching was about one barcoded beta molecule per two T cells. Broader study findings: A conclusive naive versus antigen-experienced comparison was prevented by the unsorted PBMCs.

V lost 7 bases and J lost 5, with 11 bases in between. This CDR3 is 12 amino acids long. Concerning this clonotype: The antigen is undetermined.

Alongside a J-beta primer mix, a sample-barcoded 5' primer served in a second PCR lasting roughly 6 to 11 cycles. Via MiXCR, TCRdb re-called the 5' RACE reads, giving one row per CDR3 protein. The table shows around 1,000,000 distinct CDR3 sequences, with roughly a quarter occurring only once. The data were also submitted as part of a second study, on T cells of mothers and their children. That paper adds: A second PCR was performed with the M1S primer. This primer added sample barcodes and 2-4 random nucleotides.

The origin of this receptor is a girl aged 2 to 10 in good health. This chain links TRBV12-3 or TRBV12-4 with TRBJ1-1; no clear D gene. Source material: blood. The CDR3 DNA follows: TGTGCCAGCACCCCTGGGGTGACTGAAGCTTTCTTT. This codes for CASTPGVTEAFF.